This TCR beta chain stems from a study of cytotoxic CD8 clonotypes in ibrutinib-treated CLL. Turning to the study itself: Sequenced samples delivered averages of roughly 260,000 productive templates and about 90,000 productive rearrangements. Whole-study results and caveats: Exceeding age-matched healthy donors, baseline clonality also tracked the counts of circulating CD8+ T cells. Clonality increased with ibrutinib response but returned toward baseline at progression.

V shed 2 bases and J 8 bases; nucleotides not matched to a gene: 4. The CDR3 has 14 amino acids. The germline V gene has CDR1 SGHNT and CDR2 YYREEE (reference sequence). The method was immunoSEQ multiplex PCR; TCRdb's version includes in-frame clones alone and lacks a portion of them. The table includes some 310,000 clones, about 80% detected once. To note about this clone: What it binds is unknown.

The sample was PBMCs, taken before ibrutinib treatment. The chain carries TRBV5-4 and TRBJ2-1, with 10 bases lining up with TRBD2. This TCR came from a human donor with chronic lymphocytic leukemia. The CDR3 nucleotides read TGTGCCAGCAGCTTCGGACTAGCGGTCTATGAGCAGTTCTTC. This codes for CASSFGLAVYEQFF. Variable domain in full (rest from reference TRBV5-4 and TRBJ2-1): ETGVTQSPTHLIKTRGQQVTLRCSSQSGHNTVSWYQQALGQGPQFIFQYYREEENGRGNFPPRFSGLQFPNYSSELNVNALELDDSALYLCASSFGLAVYEQFFGPGTRLTVL.